These 7 T cell receptor beta chains originate from one sample sequenced in a study of shared clonotypes between healthy human individuals. The assay was immunoSEQ multiplex PCR, and TCRdb's table has in-frame clones only and misses some. The data show millions of clones, with approximately 94% seen just once and about 0.13% held by the top ten. The sequenced sample was naive CD4+ T cells sorted from blood. Subset meaning: CD45RA+ positively selected. The receptors were sampled from a man aged 18 to 35 in good health.

This clone was seen a single time. The chain employs TRBV19 and TRBJ2-3; D is possibly TRBD2 (5 bases). Germline-derived CDR1 and CDR2 are LNHDA and SQIVND (reference sequence). V was clipped by 5 bases and J by 4 bases, with 19 bases between them. This CDR3 has 16 amino acids. In DNA form, the CDR3 reads TGTGCCAGTAGTGCCATACTAGTGCCCGCTTCAGATACGCAGTATTTT. Translation: CASSAILVPASDTQYF.

The chain combines TRBV9 with TRBJ2-2; D might be TRBD1 (6 bases). The V gene's germline CDR1 is SGDLS and CDR2 YYNGEE. CDR3 length: 17 residues. With 0 bases removed from V and 4 bases from J, the gap between germline ends came to 16 bases. In DNA, the CDR3 is TGTGCCAGCAGCGTAGCTACGTGGCAGGGGAGCACCGGGGAGCTGTTTTTT. It specifies CASSVATWQGSTGELFF.

This sequence joins TRBV5-1 and TRBJ1-4; D remains unclear. Trimming took off 0 bases at V and 8 bases at J, with 11 bases between the two ends. Germline CDR1 reads SGHRS; CDR2 reads YFSETQ. CDR3 length: 14 amino acids. The DNA of the CDR3 is TGCGCCAGCAGCTTGGGGTGGTTGGGAGAAAAACTGTTTTTT. Translating gives CASSLGWLGEKLFF.

The gene calls are TRBV2 and TRBJ1-5, with 11 nucleotides matching TRBD1. V was pared by 4 bases and J by 4 bases, with 3 bases of the junction left unmatched. The CDR3 loop spans 15 amino acids. Germline lookup yields CDR1 SNHLY and CDR2 FYNNEI. CDR3 residues: CASSADRGPNQPQHF. The CDR3 DNA reads TGTGCCAGCAGTGCGGACAGGGGGCCGAATCAGCCCCAGCATTTT. Variable domain in full (rest from reference TRBV2 and TRBJ1-5): EPEVTQTPSHQVTQMGQEVILRCVPISNHLYFYWYRQILGQKVEFLVSFYNNEISEKSEIFDDQFSVERPDGSNFTLKIRSTKLEDSAMYFCASSADRGPNQPQHFGDGTRLSIL.

The rearrangement links TRBV4-3 to TRBJ2-5; possibly TRBD1 for D (5 bases). V was clipped by 3 bases and J by 4 bases, with 15 bases between them. The length of the CDR3 is 15 residues. The germline CDR1 and CDR2 sequences are LGHNA and YSLEER. CDR3 bases: TGCGCCAGCAGCCACCTCGTCGACAGCCGAGAGACCCAGTACTTC. Protein product: CASSHLVDSRETQYF.

The chain recombines TRBV7-3 with TRBJ2-5, with 7 bases matching TRBD2. Germline values: CDR1 SGHTA, CDR2 FQGTGA. The CDR3 has 16 amino acids. Germline trimming cut 4 bases from V and 4 bases from J; bases unmatched to any gene: 12. CDR3 residues: CASSSNGKRGRETQYF. CDR3 nucleotide sequence: TGTGCCAGCAGCTCCAACGGAAAGCGGGGCAGAGAGACCCAGTACTTC.

The rearrangement joins TRBV28 to TRBJ2-7, with 11 bases aligning to TRBD1. The V and J ends lost 6 bases and 4 bases, in that order; junction bases with no gene match: 5. In germline, CDR1 is MDHEN, CDR2 SYDVKM. The CDR3 is 14 amino acids. CDR3 sequence: CASRGTGGKYEQYF. The CDR3 DNA sequence: TGTGCCAGCAGGGGGACAGGGGGAAAATACGAGCAGTACTTC.